Included here is one T cell receptor beta chain sequence, with context. The table came from immunoSEQ multiplex PCR; TCRdb's copy has only in-frame clones and leaves some out. This table has roughly 140,000 clones, around 90% appearing once. The source of the sample is a study of blood T cell repertoires in COVID-19. This CDR3 comprises 15 residues. Per the germline V gene, CDR1 is LNHDA and CDR2 is SQIVND (reference sequence). V was clipped by 4 bases and J by 2 bases; unmatched bases: 6. The sample comprised peripheral blood. The chain has TRBV19 and TRBJ2-3; 7 positions match TRBD2. This clonotype was obtained from a human donor in a cohort sampled during active COVID-19. The CDR3 DNA reads as TGTGCCAGTAGTAGGCTAGCGGACCCCACAGATACGCAGTATTTT. Translated, it gives CASSRLADPTDTQYF.